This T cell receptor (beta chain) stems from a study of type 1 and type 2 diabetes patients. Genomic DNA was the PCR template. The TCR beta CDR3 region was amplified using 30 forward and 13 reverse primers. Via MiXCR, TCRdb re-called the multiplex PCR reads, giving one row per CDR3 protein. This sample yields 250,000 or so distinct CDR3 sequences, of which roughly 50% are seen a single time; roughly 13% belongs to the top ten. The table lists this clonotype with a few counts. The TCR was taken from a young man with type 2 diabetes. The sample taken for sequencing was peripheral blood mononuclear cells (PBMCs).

CDR3 residues: CASSFGQNYGYTF. CDR3 DNA: TGTGCCAGCAGTTTCGGACAGAACTATGGCTACACCTTC. V usage is TRBV6-5 and J usage is TRBJ1-2, with D possibly being TRBD1 (6 bases). The germline V gene encodes CDR1 MNHEY and CDR2 SVGAGI. CDR3 length: 13 residues. Trimming left V 4 bases short and J 2 bases short, with 8 bases between.